This T cell receptor (beta chain) was recovered during a study of CD8 T cells in Susac syndrome. Study outcomes and limitations: The study conceded that relatively few individuals underwent its TCR sequencing and HLA analysis.

Concerning this clonotype itself: Its antigen is not identified.

Germline-derived CDR1 and CDR2 are DFQATT and SNEGSKA (reference sequence). CDR3 length equals 13 residues. Trimming took 3 bases from V and 7 from J, leaving 15 bases between them. It was with random hexamers that 0.5 to 1 ug RNA was reverse transcribed. A multiplex approach, immunoSEQ multiplex PCR, amplified TCR beta CDR3 across 54 Vbeta and 13 Jbeta. Each CDR3 protein gets one entry after TCRdb re-called the immunoSEQ multiplex PCR reads with MiXCR. The data contain 170,000 or so distinct CDR3 sequences, 93% of them seen just once; the ten biggest clones take up approximately 0.09%. Sequencing of TCR beta was carried out in blood CD8+ and CD4+ T cells. The multiple sclerosis control group was made up of treatment-naive patients with stable or active relapsing-remitting disease.

The receptor was isolated from a human donor with multiple sclerosis. This sequence joins TRBV20-1 and TRBJ1-2, with no clear D. The sample taken for sequencing was CD4+ T cells from PBMCs. The CDR3 loop is CSASNSRWGGYTF. The CDR3 DNA is TGCAGTGCTAGTAACAGCCGATGGGGTGGCTACACCTTC.